The TCR beta chain under discussion was sequenced for a study of graft-versus-host responses after intestinal transplantation. In germline, CDR1 is SGHNT, CDR2 YYREEE (reference sequence). There are 16 residues in the CDR3. Between the trimmed V and J ends, which lost 4 bases and 3 bases, there was a span of 20 bases. Clones were read by immunoSEQ multiplex PCR, and TCRdb kept only the in-frame ones, dropping some. The repertoire holds about 14,000 clones, with about 55% as singletons. Processing released intraepithelial and lamina propria lymphocytes from the graft tissue. The sequencing used ileum tissue, collected 524 days after transplant. The clonotype comes from a human patient who received an intestinal transplant, so some T cells may come from the graft donor. The chain recombines TRBV5-4 with TRBJ2-7, with D perhaps TRBD2 (6 bases). CDR3 amino acids: CASSVETGTGLYEQYF. In DNA form, the CDR3 reads TGTGCCAGCAGCGTGGAGACCGGGACTGGGCTCTACGAGCAGTACTTC.